The next 8 T cell receptor beta chains were all read from a single sample in a study of T cells in Graves' hyperthyroidism and ophthalmopathy (dated by TCRdb to about 2019). Libraries were constructed by multiplex PCR. Sequencer: Illumina HiSeq 2000. TCR beta CDR3 regions were amplified from RNA transcripts. A first-round RT-PCR of the TCR CDR3 used the HTBI primer set with the Qiagen OneStep RT-PCR kit. TCRdb trimmed public reads at Q25 via fastp, called clones via MiXCR and kept in-frame beta chains. Records with the same CDR3 protein are collapsed into one entry carrying the most frequent genes and DNA. The sample data list approximately 510,000 distinct CDR3 sequences, and around 21% of these were observed just once. Jointly, the top ten make up around 27% of the sample. Specimen: blood. Receptor source: a man aged 18 to 35 with Graves' hyperthyroidism.

In this sample, this clonotype turned up many times. This chain links TRBV5-4 with TRBJ1-1; D perhaps matches TRBD1 (5 bases). V lost 3 bases to trimming and J lost 2 bases, with 20 bases between them. CDR1 is SGHNT, CDR2 YYREEE, per germline (reference sequence). CDR3 size: 17 residues. The CDR3 sequence is CASSSPRGVGINTEAFF. Written as DNA, the CDR3 is TGTGCCAGCAGCTCGCCGAGGGGAGTGGGGATTAACACTGAAGCTTTCTTT.

The gene calls are TRBV11-2 and TRBJ1-2; 7 bases agree with TRBD1. Germline-derived CDR1 and CDR2 are SGHAT and FQNNGV. The CDR3 totals 19 residues. The J segment lost 4 bases and the V segment lost 5 bases, leaving 22 bases of the junction unmatched. CDR3 nucleotides: TGTGCCAGCAGCGAACCGGGGGGGGACAGACACCAATCTATCTATGGCTACACCTTC. Amino acid sequence: CASSEPGGDRHQSIYGYTF.

This clonotype was counted many times. The chain recombines TRBV28 with TRBJ2-7, with D possibly called TRBD1 or TRBD2 (6 bases each). V was clipped by 2 bases and J by 3 bases, with 17 bases between them. CDR1 and CDR2 from the germline V gene are MDHEN and SYDVKM. The CDR3 is 16 residues long. CDR3 bases: TGTGCCAGCAGTTTAAGTCCAAGGGGGGCAGGCTACGAGCAGTACTTC. Its translation: CASSLSPRGAGYEQYF.

This clonotype was observed at least ten times. This chain connects TRBV6-2 or TRBV6-3 to TRBJ1-1; the D gene is possibly TRBD1 (6 bases). The CDR3 consists of 15 residues. The V and J ends lost 2 bases and 4 bases respectively, with 14 bases between them. Germline V gene sequence: CDR1 MNHEY, CDR2 SVGEGT. The CDR3 here is CASSYAGAPGTEAFF. In DNA form, the CDR3 reads TGTGCCAGCAGTTACGCGGGGGCGCCGGGCACTGAAGCTTTCTTT.

This clonotype was picked up many times. The gene calls are TRBV13 and TRBJ1-1; possibly TRBD1 for D (5 bases). The V end was cut by 1 base, the J end by 1 base, with 13 bases between. Germline CDR1 reads PRHDT; CDR2 reads FYEKMQ (reference sequence). This CDR3 is built from 16 residues. The CDR3 sequence: CASSLVVRGRNTEAFF. CDR3 sequence (DNA): TGTGCCAGCAGCTTAGTGGTGAGGGGTCGGAACACTGAAGCTTTCTTT.

The chain carries TRBV28 and TRBJ1-1; TRBD1 might be the D (5 bases). Germline V gene lookup returns CDR1 MDHEN and CDR2 SYDVKM. Trimming took 5 bases from V and 4 from J, leaving 17 bases between them. The CDR3 runs to 15 residues. Written as DNA, the CDR3 is TGTGCCAGCAGTAAGCCCCCAAGAGGGGTCACTGAAGCTTTCTTT. Protein: CASSKPPRGVTEAFF.

The table lists this clonotype with many counts. The chain has TRBV7-8 and TRBJ1-2, with a tentative D call TRBD1 (5 bases). The length of the CDR3 is 17 residues. The germline gives CDR1 SGHVS, CDR2 FQNEAQ. Trimming removed 4 bases at V and 4 bases at J, with 22 bases between. CDR3 in DNA: TGTGCCAGCAGCTCTCCGGGAGGGGCCCCGAGCCCCTATGGCTACACCTTC. Residues: CASSSPGGAPSPYGYTF.

This clonotype was picked up many times. The V call is TRBV6-2 or TRBV6-3, the J call TRBJ2-2; D is undetermined. The V end was cut by 3 bases, the J end by 4 bases, with 21 bases between. Germline CDR1 MNHEY, CDR2 SVGEGT. CDR3 length equals 18 residues. The CDR3, as DNA: TGTGCCAGCAGTTATCAAAGGCCCGGCCCCGCGACCACCGGGGAGCTGTTTTTT. Encoded protein: CASSYQRPGPATTGELFF.